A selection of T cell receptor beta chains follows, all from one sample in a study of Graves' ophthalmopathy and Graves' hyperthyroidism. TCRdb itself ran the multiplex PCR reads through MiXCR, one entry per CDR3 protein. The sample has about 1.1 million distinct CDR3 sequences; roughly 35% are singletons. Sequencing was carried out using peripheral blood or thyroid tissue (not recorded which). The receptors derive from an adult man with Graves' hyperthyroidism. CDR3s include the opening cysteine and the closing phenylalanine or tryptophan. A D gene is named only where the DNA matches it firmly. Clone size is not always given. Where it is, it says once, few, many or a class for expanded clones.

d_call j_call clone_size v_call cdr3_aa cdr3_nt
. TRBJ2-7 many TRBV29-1 CSTSGGPTYEQYF TGCAGCACCTCCGGGGGCCCAACCTACGAGCAGTACTTC
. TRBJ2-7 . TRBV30 CAWRTKGGYEQYF TGTGCCTGGCGAACAAAGGGGGGCTACGAGCAGTACTTC
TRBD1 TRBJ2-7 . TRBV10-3 CASSSRDRTYYEQYF TGTGCCAGCAGTAGCCGGGACAGAACATACTACGAGCAGTACTTC
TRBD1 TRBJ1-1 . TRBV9 CASAEGGNTEAFF TGTGCCAGCGCCGAAGGGGGCAACACTGAAGCTTTCTTT
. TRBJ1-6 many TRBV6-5 CASSRREGESPLHF TGTGCCAGCAGTCGCCGGGAGGGGGAGTCACCCCTCCACTTT
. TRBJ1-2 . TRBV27 CASSFPREGGYTF TGTGCCAGCAGTTTTCCCAGGGAGGGTGGCTACACCTTC
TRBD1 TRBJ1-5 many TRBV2 CASSEAQGDQPQHF TGTGCCAGCAGTGAAGCGCAGGGGGATCAGCCCCAGCATTTT
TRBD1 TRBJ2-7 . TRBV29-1 CSLGQADEQYF TGCAGCTTGGGACAGGCGGACGAGCAGTACTTC
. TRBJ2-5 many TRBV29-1 CSVIIDQETQYF TGCAGCGTTATTATCGACCAAGAGACCCAGTACTTC
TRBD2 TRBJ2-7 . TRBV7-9 CASSQTSGRASEQYF TGTGCCAGCAGCCAAACTAGCGGGAGGGCCAGCGAGCAGTACTTC
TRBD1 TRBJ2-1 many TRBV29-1 CSVHLGQGGEQFF TGCAGCGTTCACCTCGGACAGGGTGGTGAGCAGTTCTTC
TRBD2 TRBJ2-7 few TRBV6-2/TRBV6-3 CASSYGSSGRGYEQYF TGTGCCAGCAGTTACGGGTCTAGCGGGAGAGGGTACGAGCAGTACTTC
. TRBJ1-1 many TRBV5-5 CASTSTSLGAFF TGTGCCAGCACCTCTACATCGCTAGGGGCTTTCTTT
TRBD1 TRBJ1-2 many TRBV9 CASSVEGAGGYYGYTF TGTGCCAGCAGCGTAGAAGGGGCAGGGGGCTACTATGGCTACACCTTC
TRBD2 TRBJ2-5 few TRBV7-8 CASSQDRSGSGVETQYF TGTGCCAGCAGCCAAGATAGGAGCGGGAGTGGCGTTGAGACCCAGTACTTC
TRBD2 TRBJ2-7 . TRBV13 CASSLGTSGTLAEQYF TGTGCCAGCAGCTTGGGGACTAGCGGGACCCTGGCCGAGCAGTACTTC
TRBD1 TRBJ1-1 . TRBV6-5 CAISYLGTGETEAFF TGTGCCATCAGTTACCTTGGGACAGGGGAGACTGAAGCTTTCTTT
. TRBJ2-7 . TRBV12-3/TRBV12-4 CASSLLGQTSPYEQYF TGTGCCAGCAGTCTCCTCGGACAAACCTCCCCCTACGAGCAGTACTTC
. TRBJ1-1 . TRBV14 CASSQPGGAEAFF TGTGCCAGCAGCCAACCGGGCGGAGCTGAAGCTTTCTTT
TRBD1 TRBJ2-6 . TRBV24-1 CATSDTTTGTSRAF TGTGCCACCAGTGATACAACGACAGGGACGAGCCGAGCTTTC
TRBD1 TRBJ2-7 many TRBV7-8 CASRYRDRGQEQYF TGTGCCAGCCGATACCGGGACAGGGGGCAGGAGCAGTACTTC
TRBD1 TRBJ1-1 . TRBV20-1 CSARPPRQGNTEAFF TGCAGTGCTAGACCACCGAGACAGGGGAACACTGAAGCTTTCTTT
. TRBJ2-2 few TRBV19 CASSISGVNTGELFF TGTGCCAGTAGTATAAGTGGGGTTAACACCGGGGAGCTGTTTTTT
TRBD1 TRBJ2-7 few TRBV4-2 CASSQDRTGGAYEQYF TGTGCCAGCAGCCAAGATCGGACAGGGGGCGCGTACGAGCAGTACTTC
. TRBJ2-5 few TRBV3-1 CASSQDAGFLF TGTGCCAGCAGCCAAGATGCAGGTTTTCTCTTC
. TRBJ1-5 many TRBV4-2 CASSQGGQGHGQPQHF TGTGCCAGCAGCCAAGGGGGCCAGGGGCATGGTCAGCCCCAGCATTTT
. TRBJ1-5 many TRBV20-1 CSSGDQPQHF TGCAGTTCGGGGGATCAGCCCCAGCATTTT
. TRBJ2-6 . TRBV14 CATRKNSGANVLTF TGTGCCACCAGAAAAAACTCTGGGGCCAACGTCCTGACTTTC
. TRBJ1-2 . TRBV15 CATSRDYRGNNYGYTF TGTGCCACCAGCAGAGATTACCGTGGGAATAACTATGGCTACACCTTC
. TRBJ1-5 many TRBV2 CASRGPGNQPQHF TGTGCCAGCAGGGGGCCAGGTAATCAGCCCCAGCATTTT
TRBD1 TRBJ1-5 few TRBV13 CASSITRDRDQPQHF TGTGCCAGCAGCATCACCCGGGACAGGGATCAGCCCCAGCATTTT
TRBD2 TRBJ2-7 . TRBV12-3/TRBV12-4 CASSHSGRAGEQYF TGTGCCAGTTCCCATAGCGGGAGGGCCGGCGAGCAGTACTTC
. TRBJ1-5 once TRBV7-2 CASSPRRSGRDQPQHF TGTGCCAGCTCACCGCGCAGGTCAGGTCGAGATCAGCCCCAGCATTTT
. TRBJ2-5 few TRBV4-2 CASSQDWAWGSYVTQYF TGTGCCAGCAGCCAAGATTGGGCGTGGGGGAGCTACGTGACCCAGTACTTC
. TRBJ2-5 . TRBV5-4 CASSFAPVMYETQYF TGTGCCAGCAGCTTTGCCCCCGTGATGTACGAGACCCAGTACTTC
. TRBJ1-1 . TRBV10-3 CASSYLSGGNEAFF TGTGCCAGCAGTTACCTCTCTGGGGGAAATGAAGCTTTCTTT
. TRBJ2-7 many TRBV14 CASSQVWTVRDEQYF TGTGCCAGCAGCCAAGTATGGACAGTCAGGGACGAGCAGTACTTC
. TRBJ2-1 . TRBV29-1 CSVEDNGYYNEQFF TGCAGCGTTGAAGATAATGGCTACTACAATGAGCAGTTCTTC
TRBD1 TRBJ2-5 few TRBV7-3 CASSLRTGRGETQYF TGTGCCAGCAGCTTAAGGACAGGCCGAGGGGAGACCCAGTACTTC
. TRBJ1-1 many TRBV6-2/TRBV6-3 CASSNTGAEAFF TGTGCCAGCAGCAACACCGGAGCTGAAGCTTTCTTT
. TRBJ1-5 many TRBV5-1 CASSLDGRIGQPQHF TGCGCCAGCAGCTTGGACGGAAGGATTGGTCAGCCCCAGCATTTT
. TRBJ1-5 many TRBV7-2 CASSLKFSVDQPQHF TGTGCCAGCAGCTTAAAATTTTCAGTAGATCAGCCCCAGCATTTT
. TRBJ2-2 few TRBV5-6 CASSLFRENTGELFF TGTGCCAGCAGCTTGTTCCGCGAGAACACCGGGGAGCTGTTTTTT
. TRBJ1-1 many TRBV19 CASSTNRVSDTEAFF TGTGCCAGTAGTACAAACAGGGTTAGTGACACTGAAGCTTTCTTT
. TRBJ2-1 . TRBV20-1 CSASGAYNEQFF TGCAGTGCTAGCGGGGCCTACAATGAGCAGTTCTTC
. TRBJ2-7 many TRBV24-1 CATSDSGGTHYEQYF TGTGCCACCAGTGATTCAGGGGGGACCCACTACGAGCAGTACTTC
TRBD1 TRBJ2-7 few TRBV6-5 CASSSWDSFYEQYF TGTGCCAGCAGTTCTTGGGACAGCTTCTACGAGCAGTACTTC
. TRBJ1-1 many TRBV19 CASSISTLNTEAFF TGTGCCAGTAGTATAAGCACTCTCAACACTGAAGCTTTCTTT
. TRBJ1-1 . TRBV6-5 CASSPTLREAFF TGTGCCAGCAGCCCGACTCTCCGAGAAGCTTTCTTT
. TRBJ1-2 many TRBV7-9 CASSPTGSGGYTF TGTGCCAGCAGCCCCACAGGGTCGGGCGGCTACACCTTC
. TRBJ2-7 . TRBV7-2 CASTPTLPGQSYEQYF TGTGCCAGCACCCCAACCCTTCCGGGACAATCCTACGAGCAGTACTTC
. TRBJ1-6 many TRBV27 CASSSLFGSPLHF TGTGCCAGCAGTTCCCTCTTCGGTTCACCCCTCCACTTT
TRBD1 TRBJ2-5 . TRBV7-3 CASSPNRDRQETQYF TGTGCCAGCAGCCCGAACCGGGACAGGCAAGAGACCCAGTACTTC
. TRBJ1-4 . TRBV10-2 CASRLSLATNEKLFF TGCGCCAGCAGGCTCTCTCTAGCAACTAATGAAAAACTGTTTTTT